Listed below are T cell receptor beta chains from one sample, sequenced in a study of CD8+CD57+ T cells in acquired aplastic anemia. In TCRdb, the reads were re-called with MiXCR into one record per CDR3 protein. The sample holds 400,000 to 500,000 distinct CDR3 sequences, 65% to 80% seen once. The source material was sorted CD4+, CD8+, or CD8+CD57+ T cells (not recorded which) from PBMCs. These receptor sequences come from a human donor in good health, serving as a control. Both conserved end residues are part of each CDR3. D genes are given only for firm matches. Clone size is stated in some rows and not others, as once, few, many or a class when expanded.

TRBJ1-5 TRBV7-2 NA NA TGCGCCAGCAGCCAAGAGGCAGGGAGATATAGTAATCAGCCCCAGCATTTT CASSQEAGRYSNQPQHF
TRBJ2-2 TRBV10-3 NA few TGTGCCATCACTCGGGGGCTCAACGCGAACACCGGGGAGCTGTTTTTT CAITRGLNANTGELFF
TRBJ1-2 TRBV5-1 NA NA TGCGCCAGCAGCTTGGAATCAGGGAGCGGCTACACCTTC CASSLESGSGYTF
TRBJ1-4 TRBV2 NA NA TGTGCCAGCAGCGGAGGGACTGGGGGCTTTGAGAAACTGTTTTTT CASSGGTGGFEKLFF
TRBJ1-1 TRBV9 NA many TGTGCCAGCAGCGTAGGCATGAACACTGAAGCTTTCTTT CASSVGMNTEAFF
TRBJ2-1 TRBV5-1 NA NA TGCGCCAACAGTCCCAGATACGCAGAATTGCAGTTCTTC CANSPRYAELQFF
TRBJ2-7 TRBV5-6 NA many TGTGCCAGCAGCGTCAACCCTGGGACGTACGAGCAGTACTTC CASSVNPGTYEQYF
TRBJ2-1 TRBV7-9 NA NA TGTGCCAGCAGCTTAGATTACAGGGTCTACAATGAGCAGTTCTTC CASSLDYRVYNEQFF
TRBJ1-2 TRBV6-1 NA many TGTGCCAGCAGTGAAGCGGGGTTGGGGGCTGGAGGCTACACCTTC CASSEAGLGAGGYTF
TRBJ1-5 TRBV2 NA once TGTGCCAGCAGCGTGACTAGCGGAACTCCCTACGAGCAGTACTTCTTT CASSVTSGTPYEQYFF
TRBJ1-1 TRBV12-3/TRBV12-4 NA NA TGTGCCAGCAGCTTCCAGGACACTGAAGCTTTCTTT CASSFQDTEAFF
TRBJ1-2 TRBV7-2 NA NA TGTGCCAGCAGCGCGGCAGAGAGAAGTTATGGCTACATCTTC CASSAAERSYGYIF
TRBJ2-7 TRBV20-1 NA NA TGCAGTGCTACCTCCGAAGAGACCCAGTTCTACGAGCAGTACTTC CSATSEETQFYEQYF
TRBJ1-5 TRBV5-8 NA NA TGTGCCAGCAGCTTCAGGAGGGTCCCTGGCCAGCCCCAGCATTTT CASSFRRVPGQPQHF
TRBJ1-4 TRBV7-2 TRBD1 NA TGTGCCAGCAGCTTAACGACAGGGGGTTTTAATGAAAAACTGTTTTTT CASSLTTGGFNEKLFF
TRBJ1-6 TRBV7-2 TRBD1 NA TGTGCCAGCAGCGAACAGGGGAGGCATTCCCCCCACCACTTT CASSEQGRHSPHHF
TRBJ1-5 TRBV4-3 NA NA TGCGCCAGCAGCCCCTCATGGCCCCAGCATTTT CASSPSWPQHF
TRBJ1-5 TRBV7-2 NA NA TGTGCCAGCAGCCCAAACACGACGTCTCAGCATTTT CASSPNTTSQHF
TRBJ1-1 TRBV6-5 NA NA TGTGCCAGCAGTTGGGACGGGGATATGAACACTGAAGCTTTCTTT CASSWDGDMNTEAFF
TRBJ2-3 TRBV7-2 NA many TGTGCCAGCAGCCCAGACCCCCTTGATACGCAGTATTTT CASSPDPLDTQYF
TRBJ1-6 TRBV5-4 TRBD1 NA TGTGCCAGCAGCCCCGGGACAGCACCCCTCCACTTT CASSPGTAPLHF